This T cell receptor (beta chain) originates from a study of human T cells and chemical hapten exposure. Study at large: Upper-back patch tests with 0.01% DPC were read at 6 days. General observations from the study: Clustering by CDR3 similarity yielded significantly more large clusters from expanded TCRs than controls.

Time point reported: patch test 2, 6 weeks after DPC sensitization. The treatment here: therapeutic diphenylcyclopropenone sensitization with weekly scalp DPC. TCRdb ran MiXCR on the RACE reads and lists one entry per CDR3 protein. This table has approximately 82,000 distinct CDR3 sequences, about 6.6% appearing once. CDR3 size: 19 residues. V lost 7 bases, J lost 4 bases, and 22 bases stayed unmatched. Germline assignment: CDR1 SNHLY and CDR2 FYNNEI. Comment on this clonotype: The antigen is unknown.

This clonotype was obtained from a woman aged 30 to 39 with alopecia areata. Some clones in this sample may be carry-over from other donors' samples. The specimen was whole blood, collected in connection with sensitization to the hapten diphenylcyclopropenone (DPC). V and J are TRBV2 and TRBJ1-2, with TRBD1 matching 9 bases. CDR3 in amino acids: CASNVRDRADSFNPYGYTF. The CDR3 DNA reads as TGTGCCAGCAATGTGAGGGACAGGGCCGACTCCTTCAACCCCTATGGCTACACCTTC.